These 19 T cell receptor beta chains came from one sample sequenced in a study of blood T cell repertoires in COVID-19. Only in-frame clones appear in the TCRdb table, and some are missing; sequencing was by immunoSEQ multiplex PCR. The data contain some 400,000 clones, about 89% of them seen just once; the ten biggest clones take up 2% to 2.5%. Sequencing was done on a sample of peripheral blood. The receptor set was obtained from a woman in her sixties with COVID-19, enrolled during active disease.

The V gene is TRBV5-4, the J gene TRBJ2-7, with 12 bases lining up with TRBD2. Germline-derived CDR1 and CDR2 are SGHNT and YYREEE (reference sequence). The V and J ends lost 2 bases and 2 bases, in that order; junction bases with no gene match: 2. The CDR3 is 15 amino acids. Here the CDR3 DNA reads TGTGCCAGCAGCTTTCTAGCGGGGGGGACCTACGAGCAGTACTTC. This sequence encodes CASSFLAGGTYEQYF.

This chain connects TRBV18 to TRBJ1-2; no definite D call. The germline CDR1 and CDR2 sequences are KGHSH and LQKENI. The V end lost 3 bases, the J end lost 6 bases, and 11 bases lay between the germline ends. The CDR3 covers 13 residues. The CDR3 bases are TGTGCCAGCTCACCCCGGGGAGCCGATGGCTACACCTTC. Protein sequence: CASSPRGADGYTF.

CDR3 protein: CASSPYRGMGNQPQHF. In DNA, the CDR3 is TGTGCCAGCAGTCCGTACAGGGGGATGGGCAATCAGCCCCAGCATTTT. The chain recombines TRBV27 with TRBJ1-5; 8 bases agree with TRBD1. Germline CDR1 reads MNHEY; CDR2 reads SMNVEV (reference sequence). This CDR3 has 16 amino acids. V dropped 5 bases and J dropped 2; count of bases not matched to a gene: 8.

CDR3 nucleotides: TGTGCCAGCAAGCAAAGGGGGGGACTACCCATCTTGAAGTCCTACAATGAGCAGTTCTTC. It translates to CASKQRGGLPILKSYNEQFF. The rearrangement uses TRBV27 and TRBJ2-1; perhaps TRBD2 as D (7 bases). V lost 7 bases, J lost 1 base, and 29 bases lay in between. Germline assignment: CDR1 MNHEY and CDR2 SMNVEV (reference sequence). The CDR3 loop spans 20 amino acids.

The chain employs TRBV7-8 and TRBJ2-7; the match to TRBD1 covers 10 bases. This CDR3 has 17 residues. Trimming cost V 4 bases and J 3 bases; bases outside gene matches: 12. CDR1 SGHVS and CDR2 FQNEAQ come from the germline V gene. Written as DNA, the CDR3 is TGTGCCAGCAGCTCCTCCCCCGGGACAGGGGCGGTCTACGAGCAGTACTTC. It specifies CASSSSPGTGAVYEQYF.

The chain recombines TRBV7-8 with TRBJ2-1; 8 nucleotides match TRBD2. This CDR3 contains 11 residues. Germline lookup yields CDR1 SGHVS and CDR2 FQNEAQ. Trimming cost V 2 bases and J 15 bases; bases outside gene matches: 3. This CDR3 is CASSLPGGPFF. CDR3 nucleotides: TGTGCCAGCAGCTTACCGGGGGGGCCGTTCTTC.

This chain joins TRBV5-1 and TRBJ1-1, with 7 bases that match TRBD1. Germline trimming cut 4 bases from V and 6 bases from J; bases unmatched to any gene: 9. Per the germline V gene, CDR1 is SGHRS and CDR2 is YFSETQ. This CDR3 is 14 amino acids long. DNA of the CDR3: TGCGCCAGCAGCGGGACAGACCGAACAGCTGAAGCTTTCTTT. Protein: CASSGTDRTAEAFF.

The V and J genes are TRBV7-9 and TRBJ1-1; D possibly corresponds to TRBD1 (6 bases). Germline CDR1 reads SEHNR; CDR2 reads FQNEAQ (reference sequence). CDR3 length equals 14 residues. V lost 2 bases and J 1 base, leaving 8 bases between the germline ends. The CDR3 nucleotides are TGTGCCAGCAGCTTACAGGGGACGAACACTGAAGCTTTCTTT. Translating gives CASSLQGTNTEAFF. The variable domain in full, with the rest retrieved from reference TRBV7-9 and TRBJ1-1, is DTGVSQNPRHKITKRGQNVTFRCDPISEHNRLYWYRQTLGQGPEFLTYFQNEAQLEKSRLLSDRFSAERPKGSFSTLEIQRTEQGDSAMYLCASSLQGTNTEAFFGQGTRLTVV.

The chain links TRBV18 to TRBJ1-2; 9 nucleotides match TRBD1. The junction had 4 bases not matched to a gene; V was cut back by 5 bases and J by 0 bases. CDR1 is KGHSH and CDR2 is LQKENI in the germline V gene. This CDR3 is 15 amino acids long. CDR3 sequence reads: CASSGQGSTNYGYTF. The CDR3 DNA sequence: TGTGCCAGCTCAGGACAGGGGAGCACTAACTATGGCTACACCTTC.

Of note for this clone: This same CDR3 is encoded by further DNA sequences in the sample. The chain employs TRBV5-1 and TRBJ1-1; TRBD1 might be the D (6 bases). This CDR3 has 14 residues. Trimming pared 1 base from V and 5 bases from J, leaving 12 bases between. Germline V gene sequence: CDR1 SGHRS, CDR2 YFSETQ. Written as DNA, the CDR3 is TGCGCCAGCAGCTTGCAGGGAGGGGGGACTGAAGCTTTCTTT. Translating gives CASSLQGGGTEAFF.

This clone was observed a few times. J is TRBJ1-3 and V is TRBV5-1; no definite D call. This CDR3 is 15 amino acids long. Trimming stripped 2 bases from V and 4 bases from J, with 13 bases between. Germline CDR1 is SGHRS and CDR2 is YFSETQ. The CDR3 loop reads CASSLSSAGGNTIYF. The CDR3, as DNA: TGCGCCAGCAGCTTAAGCTCCGCAGGAGGAAACACCATATATTTT.

In this sample, this clone turned up once. The chain combines TRBV18 with TRBJ2-7; 8 nucleotides align to TRBD1. This CDR3 is built from 15 residues. With V trimmed by 3 bases and J by 5 bases, 9 bases remained unmatched. Germline V CDR1 and CDR2: KGHSH, LQKENI. The CDR3 protein is CASSPPGQGQNEQYF. The CDR3 DNA follows: TGTGCCAGCTCACCTCCCGGACAGGGCCAAAACGAGCAGTACTTC.

This clone showed up just a few times. V usage is TRBV5-1 and J usage is TRBJ2-7; D call uncertain. The CDR3 length is 14 residues. Germline CDR1 SGHRS, CDR2 YFSETQ. V was shortened by 0 bases and J by 3 bases, with 10 bases between the two germline ends. CDR3 sequence reads: CASSLGHAGYEQYF. The CDR3 DNA reads as TGCGCCAGCAGCTTGGGGCACGCTGGCTACGAGCAGTACTTC.

The chain uses TRBV2 and TRBJ2-1, with TRBD2 matching over 10 bases. Trimming took 10 bases from V and 7 from J; bases not matched to a gene: 13. This CDR3 is built from 15 residues. Germline V lookup: CDR1 SNHLY, CDR2 FYNNEI. The CDR3 DNA follows: TGTGCCATCGTTCCGAGAAGCGGGGGGGTGAATGAGCAGTTCTTC. Its protein is CAIVPRSGGVNEQFF.

The chain joins TRBV19 to TRBJ1-2, with a possible D match to TRBD1 (6 bases). Deletions cut 6 bases from V and 3 bases from J, with 8 bases between. The CDR3 loop spans 12 amino acids. Germline V lookup: CDR1 LNHDA, CDR2 SQIVND (reference sequence). Here the CDR3 DNA reads TGTGCCAGTAGGACAGGTGACTATGGCTACACCTTC. This sequence encodes CASRTGDYGYTF.

V gene TRBV27 combines with J gene TRBJ2-6, with 7 bases fitting TRBD1. The CDR3 totals 19 residues. CDR1 is MNHEY, CDR2 SMNVEV, per germline (reference sequence). The ends lost 4 bases at V and 3 bases at J; junction bases unmatched: 15. Here the CDR3 reads CASSSPSMKGAFGANVLTF. CDR3 sequence (DNA): TGTGCCAGCAGTTCGCCCAGTATGAAGGGGGCCTTTGGGGCCAACGTCCTGACTTTC.

The chain combines TRBV7-9 with TRBJ2-4; 7 nucleotides align to TRBD1. This CDR3 comprises 15 residues. V trimming: 5 bases; J trimming: 3 bases; junction bases outside the gene matches: 7. Germline V lookup: CDR1 SEHNR, CDR2 FQNEAQ (reference sequence). The CDR3 protein is CASSKTGDFKNIQYF. CDR3 coding DNA: TGTGCCAGCAGCAAAACAGGGGATTTCAAAAACATTCAGTACTTC.

V gene TRBV6-6 combines with J gene TRBJ1-2, with TRBD1 matching over 7 bases. Trimming took 10 bases from V and 4 from J; bases not matched to a gene: 6. Germline V gene sequence: CDR1 MNHNY, CDR2 SVGAGI (reference sequence). This CDR3 spans 12 amino acids. CDR3 bases: TGTGCCATCCGACAGGGTTTCTATGGCTACACCTTC. Its translation is CAIRQGFYGYTF.

J is TRBJ1-6 and V is TRBV7-9, with 12 bases that match TRBD1. Germline values: CDR1 SEHNR, CDR2 FQNEAQ (reference sequence). The CDR3 consists of 15 residues. The V segment lost 3 bases and the J segment 9 bases; nucleotides outside the gene matches: 3. The CDR3 reads CASSLGTGGSSPLHF. CDR3 nucleotide sequence: TGTGCCAGCAGCTTGGGGACAGGGGGCAGTTCACCCCTCCACTTT.